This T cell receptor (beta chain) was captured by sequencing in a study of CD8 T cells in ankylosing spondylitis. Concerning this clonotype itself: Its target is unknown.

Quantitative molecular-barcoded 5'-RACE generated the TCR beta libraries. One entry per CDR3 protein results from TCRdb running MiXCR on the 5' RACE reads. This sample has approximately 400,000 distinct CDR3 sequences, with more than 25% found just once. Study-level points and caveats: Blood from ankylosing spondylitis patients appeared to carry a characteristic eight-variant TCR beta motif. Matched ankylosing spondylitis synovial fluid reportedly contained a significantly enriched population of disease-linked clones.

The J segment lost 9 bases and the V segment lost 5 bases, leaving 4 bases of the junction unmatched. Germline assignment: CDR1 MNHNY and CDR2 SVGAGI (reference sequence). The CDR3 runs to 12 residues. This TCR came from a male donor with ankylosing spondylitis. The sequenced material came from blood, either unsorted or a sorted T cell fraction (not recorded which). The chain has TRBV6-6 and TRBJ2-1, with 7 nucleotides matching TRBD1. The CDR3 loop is CASSNTGAEQFF. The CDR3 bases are TGTGCCAGCAGTAATACAGGGGCTGAGCAGTTCTTC.